This T cell receptor (beta chain) was sequenced during a study of cytomegalovirus exposure and HLA in healthy donors. The PCR contained 60 Vbeta and 13 Jbeta primers. Generated by immunoSEQ multiplex PCR, the TCRdb table keeps only in-frame clones and is missing some. Among about 180,000 clones listed, 77% were seen once. The sample holds one count of this clone. Its antigen is not known. Study conclusions and caveats: Among TCR beta chains, those listed as cytomegalovirus-associated numbered over 150. Most CMV-associated TCR beta chains were later found to appear HLA-restricted. CMV serostatus was the only immune exposure information that was available. What was likely a sequencing artifact was a cluster of highly shared sequence variants.

The receptor comes from a man between 18 and 29 years old in good health and CMV-seronegative. Sequences were obtained from PBMCs.

For the CDR3, the DNA is TGTGCCAGCAGCACACAAAGCGGGATCTCCTACAATGAGCAGTTCTTC. It translates to CASSTQSGISYNEQFF. The chain combines TRBV13 with TRBJ2-1; 7 bases are a match to TRBD2. This CDR3 has 16 amino acids. Germline V lookup: CDR1 PRHDT, CDR2 FYEKMQ (reference sequence). The J segment lost 0 bases and the V segment lost 5 bases, leaving 7 bases of the junction unmatched.